Below, 26 T cell receptor beta chains from the same sample are listed, as sequenced in a study of cytomegalovirus exposure and HLA in healthy donors. The PCR was carried out with 60 Vbeta primers and 13 Jbeta primers. The method was immunoSEQ multiplex PCR; TCRdb's version includes in-frame clones alone and lacks a portion of them. Its table lists around 140,000 clones. The sequenced sample consisted of PBMCs. Receptors were obtained from a male donor in good health and CMV-seronegative.

The chain carries TRBV15 and TRBJ2-1; D may be TRBD2 (5 bases). Trimming left V 0 bases short and J 9 bases short, with 15 bases between. The length of the CDR3 is 15 residues. Germline loops: CDR1 LNHNV, CDR2 YYDKDF (reference sequence). The CDR3 reads CATSREAAGGTEQFF. The CDR3 region has the DNA TGTGCCACCAGCAGAGAGGCGGCCGGAGGAACTGAGCAGTTCTTC.

The chain recombines TRBV7-9 with TRBJ2-7; 9 nucleotides line up with TRBD1. The CDR3 covers 16 residues. CDR1 is SEHNR, CDR2 FQNEAQ, per germline (reference sequence). J gave up 2 bases and V 5 bases, and 10 bases lay outside the gene matches. The CDR3 is CASSPPPGTGPYEQYF. In DNA, the CDR3 is TGTGCCAGCAGCCCTCCGCCCGGGACAGGGCCCTACGAGCAGTACTTC.

V gene TRBV19 combines with J gene TRBJ1-2; possibly TRBD1 for D (6 bases). Trimming removed 5 bases from V and 6 bases from J, with 16 bases in between. There are 14 residues in the CDR3. Germline V CDR1 and CDR2: LNHDA, SQIVND (reference sequence). For the CDR3, the DNA is TGTGCCAGTAGTCAAATACAGGGTTTCGATGGCTACACCTTC. It encodes CASSQIQGFDGYTF.

The CDR3 region has the DNA TGTGCCTGGAGTGTAATAGGGGTTGGGCTAGCGGGTGACAATGAGCAGTTCTTC. Amino acids: CAWSVIGVGLAGDNEQFF. This chain joins TRBV30 and TRBJ2-1; TRBD2 matches at 8 bases. Germline V gene lookup returns CDR1 GTSNPN and CDR2 SVGIG (reference sequence). The trim removed 0 bases at V and 5 bases at J, leaving 15 bases unmatched. This CDR3 is 18 amino acids long.

This sequence joins TRBV5-8 and TRBJ1-2, with D tentatively TRBD1 (6 bases). Trimming pared 2 bases from V and 6 bases from J, leaving 11 bases between. The germline CDR1 and CDR2 sequences are SGHTS and YDEGEE. The CDR3 has 13 amino acids. CDR3 DNA sequence: TGTGCCAGCAGCTTCTTGGGGGCGAATGGCTACACCTTC. This codes for CASSFLGANGYTF.

The V call is TRBV10-2, the J call TRBJ1-1; D is perhaps TRBD1 (5 bases). CDR3 length equals 15 residues. Germline V CDR1 and CDR2: WSHSY, SAAADI. V shed 8 bases and J shed 0 bases, with 16 bases lying between them. Written as DNA, the CDR3 is TGCGCCAGCCATGGCGGGGGGAGAGTGAACACTGAAGCTTTCTTT. It translates to CASHGGGRVNTEAFF.

This chain uses TRBV2 with TRBJ1-2; 7 bases match TRBD1. Germline lookup yields CDR1 SNHLY and CDR2 FYNNEI. The length of the CDR3 is 13 residues. J lost 4 bases, V lost 7 bases, and 6 bases had no gene match. CDR3 nucleotides: TGTGCCAGCACCGACGACAGGGTCTATGGCTACACCTTC. Its protein is CASTDDRVYGYTF.

V and J are TRBV6-5 and TRBJ2-4; D is unclear. Germline CDR1 is MNHEY and CDR2 is SVGAGI. This CDR3 is 14 amino acids long. Trimming took off 6 bases at V and 2 bases at J, with 11 bases between the two ends. The CDR3 reads CASRLSTTKNIQYF. The CDR3 DNA is TGTGCCAGCAGACTTAGTACTACCAAAAACATTCAGTACTTC.

The rearrangement links TRBV7-8 to TRBJ2-1; D is unresolved. Germline assignment: CDR1 SGHVS and CDR2 FQNEAQ. The germline V and J ends were trimmed by 2 bases and 3 bases, with 11 bases remaining between them. This CDR3 region has 15 residues. The CDR3 DNA sequence: TGTGCCAGCAGCTTATCAGGCACCCTCTACAATGAGCAGTTCTTC. This sequence encodes CASSLSGTLYNEQFF. Filled out from reference TRBV7-8 and TRBJ2-1, the complete variable domain reads GAGVSQSPRYKVAKRGQDVALRCDPISGHVSLFWYQQALGQGPEFLTYFQNEAQLDKSGLPSDRFFAERPEGSVSTLKIQRTQQEDSAVYLCASSLSGTLYNEQFFGPGTRLTVL.

V usage is TRBV5-6 and J usage is TRBJ1-2, with D perhaps matching TRBD1 (5 bases). Trimming took 6 bases from V and 4 from J, leaving 13 bases between them. This CDR3 contains 13 residues. The germline gives CDR1 SGHDT, CDR2 YYEEEE. CDR3 sequence reads: CASTSPGIYGYTF. For the CDR3, the DNA is TGTGCCAGCACTTCCCCAGGGATCTATGGCTACACCTTC.

The chain couples TRBV2 to TRBJ1-1, with a weak D call TRBD1 (5 bases). CDR1 and CDR2 (germline): SNHLY, FYNNEI. V shed 7 bases and J shed 4 bases, with 16 bases lying between them. The length of the CDR3 is 14 residues. CDR3 nucleotide sequence: TGTGCCAGCATTGAGGACGGGGGAGGCACTGAAGCTTTCTTT. It is translated as CASIEDGGGTEAFF. The variable domain in full, with the rest retrieved from reference TRBV2 and TRBJ1-1, is EPEVTQTPSHQVTQMGQEVILRCVPISNHLYFYWYRQILGQKVEFLVSFYNNEISEKSEIFDDQFSVERPDGSNFTLKIRSTKLEDSAMYFCASIEDGGGTEAFFGQGTRLTVV.

This sequence joins TRBV5-1 and TRBJ2-3; D uncertain. The CDR3 length is 14 residues. Germline-derived CDR1 and CDR2 are SGHRS and YFSETQ. Deletions cut 0 bases from V and 2 bases from J, with 7 bases between. CDR3 nucleotides: TGCGCCAGCAGCTTGGGTAGCCTCACAGATACGCAGTATTTT. Protein sequence: CASSLGSLTDTQYF.

The V gene is TRBV9, the J gene TRBJ2-5; 8 bases line up with TRBD2. With 4 bases clipped from V and 2 bases from J, the junction kept 16 bases outside the gene matches. CDR3 length equals 18 residues. Germline values: CDR1 SGDLS, CDR2 YYNGEE. The DNA of the CDR3 is TGTGCCAGCAGCCAATCCCCACTGAGCGGGGGCCGTCAAGAGACCCAGTACTTC. Translating it yields CASSQSPLSGGRQETQYF.

DNA for the CDR3: TGTGCCAGCGGGAGCGGGGGTGAAGCTTTCTTT. Protein: CASGSGGEAFF. J is TRBJ1-1 and V is TRBV28; D is possibly TRBD1 (5 bases). V lost 8 bases, J lost 7 bases, and 11 bases lay in between. The V gene's germline CDR1 is MDHEN and CDR2 SYDVKM. The CDR3 is made up of 11 amino acids.

The chain couples TRBV27 to TRBJ2-1; D is unclear. The CDR3 has 12 amino acids. Germline values: CDR1 MNHEY, CDR2 SMNVEV (reference sequence). V gave up 5 bases and J gave up 7 bases, with 9 bases separating them. This CDR3 is CASSMSLNEQFF. The CDR3 nucleotides read TGTGCCAGCAGTATGTCCCTTAATGAGCAGTTCTTC.

The chain is built from TRBV30 and TRBJ2-1; 7 nucleotides line up with TRBD2. This CDR3 has 13 amino acids. Germline CDR1 is GTSNPN and CDR2 is SVGIG (reference sequence). The CDR3 region is CAWALADYNEQFF. For the CDR3, the DNA is TGTGCTTGGGCGCTAGCGGACTACAATGAGCAGTTCTTC.

The J gene is TRBJ2-6, the V gene TRBV27; D remains unclear. CDR1 is MNHEY, CDR2 SMNVEV, per germline (reference sequence). The germline V and J ends were trimmed by 7 bases and 2 bases, with 6 bases remaining between them. The CDR3 is 13 amino acids. CDR3 loop: CASKNTGANVLTF. Written as DNA, the CDR3 is TGTGCCAGCAAAAACACTGGGGCCAACGTCCTGACTTTC.

The V gene is TRBV28, the J gene TRBJ2-1; 8 nucleotides match TRBD2. The trim removed 4 bases at V and 2 bases at J, leaving 10 bases unmatched. In germline, CDR1 is MDHEN, CDR2 SYDVKM. CDR3 length: 17 residues. Here the CDR3 reads CASSSNLAGGTYNEQFF. CDR3 DNA: TGTGCCAGCAGTTCCAATCTAGCGGGCGGAACCTACAATGAGCAGTTCTTC.

For the CDR3, the DNA is TGTGCTAGTGGTCTGGGACTTTACACAGATACGCAGTATTTT. It codes for CASGLGLYTDTQYF. The chain combines TRBV12-5 with TRBJ2-3; a weak D match, TRBD2 (6 bases). The CDR3 is 14 residues long. Trimming took off 5 bases at V and 2 bases at J, with 11 bases between the two ends. The germline CDR1 and CDR2 sequences are LGHNT and FRNRAP.

This chain uses TRBV6-6 with TRBJ2-3; 8 nucleotides match TRBD2. The CDR3 is made up of 16 amino acids. Per germline, CDR1 MNHNY and CDR2 SVGAGI (reference sequence). With 9 bases clipped from V and 4 bases from J, the junction kept 15 bases outside the gene matches. The CDR3 sequence: CASLVSNWRGADTQYF. In nucleotides, the CDR3 is TGTGCCAGTCTAGTCTCGAATTGGCGGGGGGCAGATACGCAGTATTTT.

J is TRBJ2-3 and V is TRBV5-1; TRBD2 is a possible D gene (6 bases). The CDR3 consists of 18 residues. Germline-derived CDR1 and CDR2 are SGHRS and YFSETQ. The germline V and J ends were trimmed by 0 bases and 1 base, with 18 bases remaining between them. CDR3 loop: CASSLAADLAGRTDTQYF. CDR3 sequence (DNA): TGCGCCAGCAGCTTGGCCGCGGACTTGGCGGGACGCACAGATACGCAGTATTTT.

The chain combines TRBV5-1 with TRBJ1-2; possible D gene TRBD1, 6 bases. The V gene's germline CDR1 is SGHRS and CDR2 YFSETQ. CDR3 length: 17 residues. V gave up 4 bases and J gave up 4 bases, with 23 bases separating them. In nucleotides, the CDR3 is TGCGCCAGCAGCCCCTCTTGGAAAATACAGGGATCCTATGGCTACACCTTC. As protein: CASSPSWKIQGSYGYTF.

This chain uses TRBV7-2 with TRBJ2-1; D might be TRBD1 (5 bases). Germline V CDR1 and CDR2: SGHTA, FQGNSA. Deletions cut 0 bases from V and 1 base from J, with 7 bases between. The CDR3 length is 15 residues. CDR3 region: CASSLAQGSYNEQFF. In DNA form, the CDR3 reads TGTGCCAGCAGCTTAGCCCAGGGTTCCTACAATGAGCAGTTCTTC.

J is TRBJ2-5 and V is TRBV6-5; 10 bases line up with TRBD1. The DNA end is a closer match to TRBJ2-7, so the J assignment may be wrong. CDR1 MNHEY and CDR2 SVGAGI come from the germline V gene. CDR3 length equals 15 residues. The CDR3 bases are TGTGCCAGCAGTTCTTCAGACAGGGGGCCTGGCGAGCAGTACTTC. Protein: CASSSSDRGPGEQYF.

The gene calls are TRBV7-6 and TRBJ2-1; D is unresolved. V was trimmed by 4 bases and J by 7 bases, leaving 11 bases between them. From germline, CDR1 is SGHVS and CDR2 FNYEAQ. The CDR3 is made up of 13 amino acids. The CDR3 is CASSSDWLNEQFF. Written as DNA, the CDR3 is TGTGCCAGCAGCTCCGACTGGCTAAATGAGCAGTTCTTC.

The chain joins TRBV27 to TRBJ1-2; 7 nucleotides match TRBD1. The V gene's germline CDR1 is MNHEY and CDR2 SMNVEV (reference sequence). Germline trimming cut 6 bases from V and 4 bases from J; bases unmatched to any gene: 2. The length of the CDR3 is 12 residues. The CDR3 DNA reads TGTGCCAGCAGGAGGGGGCCCTATGGCTACACCTTC. Encoded protein: CASRRGPYGYTF.